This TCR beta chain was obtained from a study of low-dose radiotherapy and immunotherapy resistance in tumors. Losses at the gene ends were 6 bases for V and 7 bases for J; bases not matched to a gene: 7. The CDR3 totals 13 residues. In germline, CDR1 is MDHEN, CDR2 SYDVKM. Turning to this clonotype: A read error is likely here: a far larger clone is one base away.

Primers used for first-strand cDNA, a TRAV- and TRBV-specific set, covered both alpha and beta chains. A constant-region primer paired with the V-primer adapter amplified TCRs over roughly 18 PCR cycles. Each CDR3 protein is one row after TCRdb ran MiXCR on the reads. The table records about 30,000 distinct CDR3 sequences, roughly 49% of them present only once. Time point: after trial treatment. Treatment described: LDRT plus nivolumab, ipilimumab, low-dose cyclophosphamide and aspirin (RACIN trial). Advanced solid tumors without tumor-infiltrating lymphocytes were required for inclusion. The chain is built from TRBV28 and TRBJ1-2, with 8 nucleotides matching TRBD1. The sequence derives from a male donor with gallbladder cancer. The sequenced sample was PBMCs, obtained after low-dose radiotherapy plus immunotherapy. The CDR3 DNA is TGTGCCAGCAGGCTGACAGGGGATCGTGGCTACACCTTC. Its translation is CASRLTGDRGYTF.